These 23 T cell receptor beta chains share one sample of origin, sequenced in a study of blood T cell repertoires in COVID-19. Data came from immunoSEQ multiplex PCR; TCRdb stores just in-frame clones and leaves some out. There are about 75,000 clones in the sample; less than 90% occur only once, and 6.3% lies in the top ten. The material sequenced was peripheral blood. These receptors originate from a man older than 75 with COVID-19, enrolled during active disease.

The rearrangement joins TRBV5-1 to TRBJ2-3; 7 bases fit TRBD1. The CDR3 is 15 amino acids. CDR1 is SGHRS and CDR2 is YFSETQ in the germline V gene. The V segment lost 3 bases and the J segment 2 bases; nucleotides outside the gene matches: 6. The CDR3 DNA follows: TGCGCCAGCAGCTATGGGACAGCACTCACAGATACGCAGTATTTT. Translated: CASSYGTALTDTQYF.

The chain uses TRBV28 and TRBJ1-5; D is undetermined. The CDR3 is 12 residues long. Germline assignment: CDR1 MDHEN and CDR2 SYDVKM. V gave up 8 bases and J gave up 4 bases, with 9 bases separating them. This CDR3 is CASGERNQPQHF. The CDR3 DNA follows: TGTGCCAGCGGGGAGAGAAATCAGCCCCAGCATTTT.

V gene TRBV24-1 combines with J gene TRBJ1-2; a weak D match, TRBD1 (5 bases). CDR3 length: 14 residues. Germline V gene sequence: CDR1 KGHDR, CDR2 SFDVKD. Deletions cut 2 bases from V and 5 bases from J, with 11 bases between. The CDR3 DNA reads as TGTGCCACCAGTGATTCTGGCAGGGTTTATGGCTACACCTTC. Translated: CATSDSGRVYGYTF.

The CDR3 reads CASSSGTGDYYGYTF. The CDR3 coding sequence is TGCGCCAGCAGCTCCGGGACAGGAGATTACTATGGCTACACCTTC. This chain links TRBV5-1 with TRBJ1-2; 8 nucleotides agree with TRBD1. The germline CDR1 and CDR2 sequences are SGHRS and YFSETQ. The CDR3 totals 15 residues. With 3 bases clipped from V and 3 bases from J, the junction kept 7 bases outside the gene matches.

The CDR3 DNA sequence: TGTGCCAGCAGCTTAGGGGCAGTTCAGCCCCAGCATTTT. Protein product: CASSLGAVQPQHF. The gene calls are TRBV7-9 and TRBJ1-5; unclear D gene. V shed 1 base and J shed 6 bases, with 7 bases lying between them. Germline loops: CDR1 SEHNR, CDR2 FQNEAQ (reference sequence). This CDR3 region has 13 residues.

CDR3 DNA sequence: TGCGCCAGCAGCTTGAGGCCTAGCGGGGGAGAGACCCAGTACTTC. Its translation is CASSLRPSGGETQYF. V usage is TRBV5-1 and J usage is TRBJ2-5, with 10 bases aligning to TRBD2. J gave up 4 bases and V 1 base, and 4 bases lay outside the gene matches. The germline V gene has CDR1 SGHRS and CDR2 YFSETQ. The CDR3 sequence is 15 residues long.

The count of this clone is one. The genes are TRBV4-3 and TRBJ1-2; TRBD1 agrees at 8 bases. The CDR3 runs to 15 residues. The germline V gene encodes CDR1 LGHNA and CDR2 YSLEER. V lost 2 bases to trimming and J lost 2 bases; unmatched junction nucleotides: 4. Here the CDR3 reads CASSQQQGGNYGYTF. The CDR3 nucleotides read TGCGCCAGCAGCCAACAACAGGGGGGAAACTATGGCTACACCTTC.

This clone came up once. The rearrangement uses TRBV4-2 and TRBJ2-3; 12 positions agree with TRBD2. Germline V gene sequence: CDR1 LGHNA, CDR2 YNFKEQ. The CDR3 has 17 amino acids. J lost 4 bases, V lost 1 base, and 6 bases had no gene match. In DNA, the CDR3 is TGTGCCAGCAGCCAAGTCCTAGCGGGGGGGCTGTCAGATACGCAGTATTTT. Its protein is CASSQVLAGGLSDTQYF.

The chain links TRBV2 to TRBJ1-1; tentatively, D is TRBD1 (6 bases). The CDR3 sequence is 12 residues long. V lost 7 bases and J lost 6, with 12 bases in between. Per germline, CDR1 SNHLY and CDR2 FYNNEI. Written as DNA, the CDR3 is TGTGCCAGCAAACAGGGAAATGCTGAAGCTTTCTTT. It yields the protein CASKQGNAEAFF. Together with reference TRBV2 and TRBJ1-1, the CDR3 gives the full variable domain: EPEVTQTPSHQVTQMGQEVILRCVPISNHLYFYWYRQILGQKVEFLVSFYNNEISEKSEIFDDQFSVERPDGSNFTLKIRSTKLEDSAMYFCASKQGNAEAFFGQGTRLTVV.

The CDR3: CASSEGGFGETQYF. As DNA, the CDR3 is TGTGCCAGCAGTGAGGGGGGTTTTGGCGAGACCCAGTACTTC. This chain links TRBV6-1 with TRBJ2-5, with a tentative D call TRBD2 (6 bases). In germline, CDR1 is MNHNS, CDR2 SASEGT. The V and J ends lost 3 bases and 5 bases respectively, with 13 bases between them. This CDR3 is built from 14 residues.

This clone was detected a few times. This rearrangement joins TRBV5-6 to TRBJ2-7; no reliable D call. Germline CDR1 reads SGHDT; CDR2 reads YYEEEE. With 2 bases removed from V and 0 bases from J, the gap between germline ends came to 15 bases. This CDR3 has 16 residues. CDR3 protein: CASSFNPYSRSYEQYF. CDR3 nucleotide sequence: TGTGCCAGCAGCTTTAATCCTTACAGCCGCTCCTACGAGCAGTACTTC.

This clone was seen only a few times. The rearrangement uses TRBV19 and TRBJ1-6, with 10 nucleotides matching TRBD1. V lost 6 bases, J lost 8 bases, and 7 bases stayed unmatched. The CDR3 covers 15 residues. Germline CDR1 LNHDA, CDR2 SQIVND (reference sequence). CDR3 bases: TGTGCCAGTAGCCCCCGGGACAGGGGTTATTCACCCCTCCACTTT. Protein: CASSPRDRGYSPLHF.

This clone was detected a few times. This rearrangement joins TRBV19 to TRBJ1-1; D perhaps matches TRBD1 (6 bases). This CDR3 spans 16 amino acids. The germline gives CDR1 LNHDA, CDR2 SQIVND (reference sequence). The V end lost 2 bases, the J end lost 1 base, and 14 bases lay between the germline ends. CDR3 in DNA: TGTGCCAGTAGTATAAGGGCCAGGGGAGCGAACACTGAAGCTTTCTTT. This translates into CASSIRARGANTEAFF. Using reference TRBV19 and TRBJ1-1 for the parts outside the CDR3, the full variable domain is DGGITQSPKYLFRKEGQNVTLSCEQNLNHDAMYWYRQDPGQGLRLIYYSQIVNDFQKGDIAEGYSVSREKKESFPLTVTSAQKNPTAFYLCASSIRARGANTEAFFGQGTRLTVV.

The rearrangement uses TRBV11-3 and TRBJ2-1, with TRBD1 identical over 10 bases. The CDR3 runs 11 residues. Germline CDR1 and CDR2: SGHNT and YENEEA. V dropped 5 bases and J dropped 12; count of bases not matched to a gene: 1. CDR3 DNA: TGTGCCAGCAGCCGGGACAGGGGGCAGTTCTTC. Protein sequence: CASSRDRGQFF.

CDR3 in amino acids: CASSPRTGRDTGELFF. The CDR3 bases are TGTGCCAGCAGCCCGAGGACAGGACGAGACACCGGGGAGCTGTTTTTT. This chain joins TRBV5-4 and TRBJ2-2, with 7 bases aligning to TRBD1. With V trimmed by 4 bases and J by 3 bases, 9 bases remained unmatched. CDR1 and CDR2 (germline): SGHNT, YYREEE (reference sequence). The CDR3 totals 16 residues.

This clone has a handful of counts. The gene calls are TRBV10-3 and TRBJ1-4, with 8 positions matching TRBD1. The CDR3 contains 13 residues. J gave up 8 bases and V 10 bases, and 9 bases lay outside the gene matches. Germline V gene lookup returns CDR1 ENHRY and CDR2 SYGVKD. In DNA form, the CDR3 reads TGTGCCACCTCTCCGACAGGGGAGGAAAAACTGTTTTTT. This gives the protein CATSPTGEEKLFF.

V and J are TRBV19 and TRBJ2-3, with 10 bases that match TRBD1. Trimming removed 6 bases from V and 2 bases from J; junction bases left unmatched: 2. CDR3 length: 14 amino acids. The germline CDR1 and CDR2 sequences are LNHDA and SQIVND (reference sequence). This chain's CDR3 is CASRGTGDTDTQYF. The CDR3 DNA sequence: TGTGCCAGTAGGGGGACAGGGGACACAGATACGCAGTATTTT.

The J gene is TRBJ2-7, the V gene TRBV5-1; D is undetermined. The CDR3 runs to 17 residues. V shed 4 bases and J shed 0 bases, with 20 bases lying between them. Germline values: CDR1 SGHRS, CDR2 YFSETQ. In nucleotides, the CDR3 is TGCGCCAGCAGCCTTAGCCAGCTAGGCAGTTTCTCCTACGAGCAGTACTTC. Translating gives CASSLSQLGSFSYEQYF.

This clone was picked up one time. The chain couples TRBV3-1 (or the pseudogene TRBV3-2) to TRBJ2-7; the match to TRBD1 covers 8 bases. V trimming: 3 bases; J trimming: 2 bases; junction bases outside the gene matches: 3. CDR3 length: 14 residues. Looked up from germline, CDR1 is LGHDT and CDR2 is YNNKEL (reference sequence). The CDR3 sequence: CASSHWDRTYEQYF. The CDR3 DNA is TGTGCCAGCAGCCACTGGGACAGGACCTACGAGCAGTACTTC.

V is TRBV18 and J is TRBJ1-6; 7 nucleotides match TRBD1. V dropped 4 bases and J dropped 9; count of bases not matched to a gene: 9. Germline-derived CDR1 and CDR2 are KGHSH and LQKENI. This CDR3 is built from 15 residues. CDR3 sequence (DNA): TGTGCCAGCTCACAGGAACAGGGGCAGGGTTCACCCCTCCACTTT. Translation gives CASSQEQGQGSPLHF. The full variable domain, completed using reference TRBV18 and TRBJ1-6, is NAGVMQNPRHLVRRRGQEARLRCSPMKGHSHVYWYRQLPEEGLKFMVYLQKENIIDESGMPKERFSAEFPKEGPSILRIQQVVRGDSAAYFCASSQEQGQGSPLHFGNGTRLTVT.

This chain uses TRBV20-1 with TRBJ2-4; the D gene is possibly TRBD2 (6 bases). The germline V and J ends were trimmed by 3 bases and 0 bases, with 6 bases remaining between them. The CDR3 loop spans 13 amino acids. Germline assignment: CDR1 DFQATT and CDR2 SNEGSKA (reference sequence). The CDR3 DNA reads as TGCAGTGCTAGTAGCGGAGCCAAAAACATTCAGTACTTC. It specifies CSASSGAKNIQYF.

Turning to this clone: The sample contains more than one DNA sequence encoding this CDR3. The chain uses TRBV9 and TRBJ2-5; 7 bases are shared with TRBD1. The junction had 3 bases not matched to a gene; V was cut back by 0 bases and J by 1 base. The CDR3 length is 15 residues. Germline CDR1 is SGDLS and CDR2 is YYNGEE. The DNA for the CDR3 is TGTGCCAGCAGCGTAGGGACAGGTCCCCAAGAGACCCAGTACTTC. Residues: CASSVGTGPQETQYF.

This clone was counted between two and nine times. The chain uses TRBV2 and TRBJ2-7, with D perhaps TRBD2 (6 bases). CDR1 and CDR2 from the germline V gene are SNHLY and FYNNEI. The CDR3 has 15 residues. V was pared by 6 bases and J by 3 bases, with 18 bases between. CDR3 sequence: CASSEMGGDNYEQYF. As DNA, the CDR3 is TGTGCCAGCAGCGAAATGGGGGGAGACAACTACGAGCAGTACTTC. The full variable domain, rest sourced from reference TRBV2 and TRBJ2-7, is EPEVTQTPSHQVTQMGQEVILRCVPISNHLYFYWYRQILGQKVEFLVSFYNNEISEKSEIFDDQFSVERPDGSNFTLKIRSTKLEDSAMYFCASSEMGGDNYEQYFGPGTRLTVT.